The entry below describes one T cell receptor beta chain. Its antigen is unidentified. Donors in the study were healthy people who gave bone marrow. In nominal health when sampled, donors likely had unrecorded immune exposures nonetheless. The study ran its PCR with 60 Vbeta and 13 Jbeta primers. Generated by immunoSEQ multiplex PCR, the TCRdb table keeps only in-frame clones and is missing some. The sample has approximately 110,000 clones, around 80% seen once. These data are taken from a study of cytomegalovirus exposure and HLA in healthy donors. General study points: In vitro assays verified that a few CMV-associated chains recognized CMV antigens specifically. As a later analysis showed, a missense DCLRE1C variant was linked to trimming of TCR beta V- and J-genes.

V shed 0 bases and J 6 bases; nucleotides not matched to a gene: 10. The CDR3 is 17 amino acids. Germline CDR1 and CDR2: SGDLS and YYNGEE. The chain couples TRBV9 to TRBJ2-7, with 12 bases aligning to TRBD2. The sample consisted of PBMCs. The source is a woman aged 60-75 years in good health and CMV-seropositive. In nucleotides, the CDR3 is TGTGCCAGCAGCGTAGCTGGGCTGACTAGCGGGAGAGCCGAGCAGTACTTC. Its translation is CASSVAGLTSGRAEQYF.